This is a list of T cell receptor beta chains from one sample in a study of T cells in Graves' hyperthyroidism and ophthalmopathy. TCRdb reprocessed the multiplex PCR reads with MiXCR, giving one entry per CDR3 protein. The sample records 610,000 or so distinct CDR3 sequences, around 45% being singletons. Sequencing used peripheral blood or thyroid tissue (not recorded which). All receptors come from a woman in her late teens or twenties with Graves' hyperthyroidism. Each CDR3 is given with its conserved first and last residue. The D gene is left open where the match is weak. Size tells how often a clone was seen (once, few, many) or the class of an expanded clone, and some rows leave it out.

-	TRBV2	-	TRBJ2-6	CASSDSVSGANVLTF	TGTGCCAGCAGTGACAGTGTCTCTGGGGCCAACGTCCTGACTTTC
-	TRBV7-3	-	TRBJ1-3	CASSLTSGRGNSGNTIYF	TGTGCCAGCAGCTTAACTAGCGGGAGGGGGAATAGTGGAAACACCATATATTTT
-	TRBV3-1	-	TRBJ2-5	CASGQRRLETQYF	TGTGCCAGCGGACAGAGGAGACTCGAGACCCAGTACTTC
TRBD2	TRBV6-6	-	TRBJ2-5	CAGGVGGRGSETQYF	TGTGCCGGCGGTGTTGGCGGGAGGGGCTCGGAGACCCAGTACTTC
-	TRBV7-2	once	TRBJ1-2	CASSLVTSGSGVYGYTF	TGTGCCAGCAGCTTGGTGACTAGCGGCTCTGGGGTCTATGGCTACACCTTC
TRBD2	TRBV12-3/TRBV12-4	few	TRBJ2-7	CASSPTSGYGEQYF	TGTGCCAGCAGTCCGACTAGCGGATATGGGGAGCAGTACTTC
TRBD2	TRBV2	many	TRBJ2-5	CASSGTSGSGETQYF	TGTGCCAGCAGCGGGACTAGCGGGAGTGGGGAGACCCAGTACTTC
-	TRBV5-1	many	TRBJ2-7	CASSLVDGGIVEQYF	TGCGCCAGCAGCTTGGTGGACGGCGGAATCGTAGAGCAGTACTTC
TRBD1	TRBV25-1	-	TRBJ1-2	CAREGQGGEGYTF	TGTGCTAGAGAGGGACAGGGCGGAGAGGGCTACACCTTC
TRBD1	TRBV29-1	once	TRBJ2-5	CSVEGTGF	TGCAGCGTTGAGGGGACAGGCTTC
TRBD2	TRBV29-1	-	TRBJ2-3	CSVSEAGALDTQCF	TGCAGCGTTTCCGAAGCGGGGGCCTTGGATACGCAGTGTTTT
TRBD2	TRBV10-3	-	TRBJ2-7	CAISGLAGNYEQYF	TGTGCCATCAGTGGACTAGCGGGTAACTACGAGCAGTACTTC
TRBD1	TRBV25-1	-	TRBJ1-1	CANRGRDRGTEAFF	TGTGCCAATAGGGGGAGGGACAGGGGCACTGAAGCTTTCTTT
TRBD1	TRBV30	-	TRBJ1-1	CAWRWTGRAMNTEAFF	TGTGCCTGGAGATGGACAGGGCGGGCCATGAACACTGAAGCTTTCTTT
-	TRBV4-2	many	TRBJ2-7	CASSQDTGGGAYEQYF	TGTGCCAGCAGCCAAGACACGGGTGGCGGGGCCTACGAGCAGTACTTC
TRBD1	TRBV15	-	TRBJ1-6	CATSRKGGTGPTSPLHF	TGTGCCACCAGCAGAAAGGGGGGGACAGGGCCCACTTCACCCCTCCACTTT
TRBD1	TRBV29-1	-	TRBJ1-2	CSQGDRNGYTF	TGCAGCCAAGGGGACAGAAATGGCTACACCTTC
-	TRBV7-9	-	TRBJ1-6	CASSFQASIPGSPLHF	TGTGCCAGCAGCTTTCAGGCGTCCATACCCGGGTCACCCCTCCACTTT
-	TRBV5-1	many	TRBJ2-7	CASSLEAGVTYEQYF	TGCGCCAGCAGCTTGGAGGCAGGGGTTACCTACGAGCAGTACTTC
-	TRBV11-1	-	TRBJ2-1	CASSLEPTEQFF	TGTGCCAGCAGCTTAGAACCGACTGAGCAGTTCTTC
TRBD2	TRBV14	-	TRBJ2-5	CASSHRLAGRETQYF	TGTGCCAGCAGCCACAGACTAGCGGGAAGGGAGACCCAGTACTTC
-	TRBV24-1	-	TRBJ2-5	CATSDPSDEGETQYF	TGTGCCACCAGTGATCCCTCAGACGAGGGAGAGACCCAGTACTTC
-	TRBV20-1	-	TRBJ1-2	CSASPWDYGYTF	TGCAGTGCTAGCCCTTGGGACTATGGCTACACCTTC
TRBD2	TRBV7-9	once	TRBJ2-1	CASSPRGSGGNEQFF	TGTGCCAGCAGCCCTCGGGGTAGCGGGGGTAATGAGCAGTTCTTC
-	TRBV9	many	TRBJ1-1	CASSAMTGAAEAFF	TGTGCCAGCAGCGCCATGACGGGGGCCGCTGAAGCTTTCTTT
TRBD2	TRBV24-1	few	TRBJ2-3	CATSVASGSTDTQYF	TGTGCCACCAGTGTCGCTAGCGGGAGCACAGATACGCAGTATTTT
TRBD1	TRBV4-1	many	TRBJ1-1	CASSHPRGEDTEAFF	TGCGCCAGCAGCCATCCCAGGGGGGAGGACACTGAAGCTTTCTTT
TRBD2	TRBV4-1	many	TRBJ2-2	CASSLPGRGGELFF	TGCGCCAGCAGCCTCCCCGGGAGGGGCGGGGAGCTGTTTTTT
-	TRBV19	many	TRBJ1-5	CASSILDSNLSPQHF	TGTGCCAGTAGTATACTCGACAGTAATCTTTCGCCCCAGCATTTT